Sequencing of this TCR beta chain was carried out in a study of T cell responses to AZD1222 COVID-19 vaccine. TCRdb's table, derived via immunoSEQ multiplex PCR, lists solely in-frame clones and lacks some. The data show roughly 120,000 clones, around 89% seen once. The CDR3 contains 15 residues. CDR1 and CDR2 (germline): SEHNR, FQNEAQ (reference sequence). V was cut by 4 bases and J by 3 bases, with 16 bases left in between. In its sample, this clone was seen once. The TCR originated in an adult who received the AZD1222 COVID-19 vaccine. The chain links TRBV7-9 to TRBJ2-7; D is perhaps TRBD1 (6 bases). Specimen: peripheral blood, collected 28 days after the second AZD1222 dose. CDR3 nucleotide sequence: TGTGCCAGCAGCTCCCACAGGGTTGATGACTACGAGCAGTACTTC. This gives the protein CASSSHRVDDYEQYF.